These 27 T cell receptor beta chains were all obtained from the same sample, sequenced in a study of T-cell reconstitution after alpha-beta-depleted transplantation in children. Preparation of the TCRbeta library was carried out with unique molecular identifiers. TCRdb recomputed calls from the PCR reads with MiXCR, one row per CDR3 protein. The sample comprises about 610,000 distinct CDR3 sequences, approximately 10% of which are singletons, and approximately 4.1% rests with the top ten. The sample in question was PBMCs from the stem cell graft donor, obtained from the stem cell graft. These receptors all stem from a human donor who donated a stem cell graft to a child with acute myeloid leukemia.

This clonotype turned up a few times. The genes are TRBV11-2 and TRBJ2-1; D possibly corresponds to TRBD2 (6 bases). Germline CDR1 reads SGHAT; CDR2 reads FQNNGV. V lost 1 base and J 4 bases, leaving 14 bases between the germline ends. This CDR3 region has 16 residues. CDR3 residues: CASSLAGVRGYNEQFF. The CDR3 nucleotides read TGTGCCAGCAGCTTAGCGGGGGTAAGAGGATACAATGAGCAGTTCTTC.

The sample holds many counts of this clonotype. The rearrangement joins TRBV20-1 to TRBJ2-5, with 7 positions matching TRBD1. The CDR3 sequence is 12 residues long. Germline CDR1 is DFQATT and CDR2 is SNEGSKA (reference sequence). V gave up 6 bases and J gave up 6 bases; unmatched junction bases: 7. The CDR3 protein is CSAWAGGKTQYF. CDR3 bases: TGCAGTGCATGGGCAGGGGGAAAGACCCAGTACTTC.

CDR3 in amino acids: CSARDKIAASGRTYEQYF. The CDR3 DNA sequence: TGCAGTGCTAGAGATAAAATCGCAGCTAGCGGGAGGACCTACGAGCAGTACTTC. The J gene is TRBJ2-7, the V gene TRBV20-1; TRBD2 matches 11 bases. The CDR3 length is 18 residues. The germline V gene encodes CDR1 DFQATT and CDR2 SNEGSKA (reference sequence). After removal of 0 bases from V and 2 bases from J, the junction contained 12 bases not matched to a gene.

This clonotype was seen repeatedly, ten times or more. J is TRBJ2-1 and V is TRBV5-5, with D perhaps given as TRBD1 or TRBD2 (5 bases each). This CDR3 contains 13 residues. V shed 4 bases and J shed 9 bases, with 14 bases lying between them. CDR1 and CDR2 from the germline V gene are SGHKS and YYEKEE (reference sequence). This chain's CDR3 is CASSGGTFGEQFF. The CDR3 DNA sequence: TGTGCCAGCAGCGGGGGAACGTTTGGTGAGCAGTTCTTC. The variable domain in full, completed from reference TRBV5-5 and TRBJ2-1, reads DAGVTQSPTHLIKTRGQQVTLRCSPISGHKSVSWYQQVLGQGPQFIFQYYEKEERGRGNFPDRFSARQFPNYSSELNVNALLLGDSALYLCASSGGTFGEQFFGPGTRLTVL.

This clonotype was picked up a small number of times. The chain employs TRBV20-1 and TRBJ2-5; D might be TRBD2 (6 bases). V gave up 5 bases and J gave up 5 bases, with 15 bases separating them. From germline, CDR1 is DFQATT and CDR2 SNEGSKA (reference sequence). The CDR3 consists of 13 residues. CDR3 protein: CSARGVLWETQYF. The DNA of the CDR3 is TGCAGTGCTCGCGGGGTTCTGTGGGAGACCCAGTACTTC.

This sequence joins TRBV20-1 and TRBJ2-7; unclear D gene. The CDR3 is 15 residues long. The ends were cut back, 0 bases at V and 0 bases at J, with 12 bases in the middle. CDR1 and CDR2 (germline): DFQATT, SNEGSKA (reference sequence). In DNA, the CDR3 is TGCAGTGCTAGAGAGCGACGGTCACCCTCCTACGAGCAGTACTTC. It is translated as CSARERRSPSYEQYF.

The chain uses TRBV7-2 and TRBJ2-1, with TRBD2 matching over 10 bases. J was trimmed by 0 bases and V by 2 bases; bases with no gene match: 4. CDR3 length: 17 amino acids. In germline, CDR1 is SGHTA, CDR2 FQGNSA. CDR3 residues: CASSLRPSGSSYNEQFF. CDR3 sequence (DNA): TGTGCCAGCAGCTTACGCCCTAGCGGGAGCTCCTACAATGAGCAGTTCTTC.

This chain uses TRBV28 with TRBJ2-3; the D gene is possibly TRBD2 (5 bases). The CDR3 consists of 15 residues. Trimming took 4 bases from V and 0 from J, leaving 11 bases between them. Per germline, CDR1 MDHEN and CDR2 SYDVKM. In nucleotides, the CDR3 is TGTGCCAGCAGTTCCTTTCGAGGGAGCACAGATACGCAGTATTTT. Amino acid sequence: CASSSFRGSTDTQYF.

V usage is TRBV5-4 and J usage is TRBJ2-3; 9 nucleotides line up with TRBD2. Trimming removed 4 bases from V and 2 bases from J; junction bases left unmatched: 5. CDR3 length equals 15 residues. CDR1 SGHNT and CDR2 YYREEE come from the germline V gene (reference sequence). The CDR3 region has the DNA TGTGCCAGCAGCAAGGGACTAGCTGTCACAGATACGCAGTATTTT. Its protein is CASSKGLAVTDTQYF.

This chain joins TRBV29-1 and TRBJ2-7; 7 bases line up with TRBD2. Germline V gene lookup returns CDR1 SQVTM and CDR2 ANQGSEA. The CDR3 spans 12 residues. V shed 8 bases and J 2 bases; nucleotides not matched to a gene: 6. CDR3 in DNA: TGCAGCTCCAGGGAGGGGCCCTACGAGCAGTACTTC. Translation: CSSREGPYEQYF.

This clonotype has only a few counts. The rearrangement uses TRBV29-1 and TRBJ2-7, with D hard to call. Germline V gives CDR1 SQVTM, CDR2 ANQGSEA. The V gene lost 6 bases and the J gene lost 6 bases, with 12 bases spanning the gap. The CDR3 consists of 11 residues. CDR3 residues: CSVSRVGEQYF. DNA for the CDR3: TGCAGCGTGTCTCGGGTAGGCGAGCAGTACTTC.

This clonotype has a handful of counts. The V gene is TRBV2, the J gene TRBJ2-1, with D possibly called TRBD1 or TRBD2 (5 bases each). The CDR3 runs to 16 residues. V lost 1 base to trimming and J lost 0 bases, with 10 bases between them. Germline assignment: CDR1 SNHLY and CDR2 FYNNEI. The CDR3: CASSEERGSSYNEQFF. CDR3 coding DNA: TGTGCCAGCAGTGAAGAGAGGGGCAGCTCCTACAATGAGCAGTTCTTC.

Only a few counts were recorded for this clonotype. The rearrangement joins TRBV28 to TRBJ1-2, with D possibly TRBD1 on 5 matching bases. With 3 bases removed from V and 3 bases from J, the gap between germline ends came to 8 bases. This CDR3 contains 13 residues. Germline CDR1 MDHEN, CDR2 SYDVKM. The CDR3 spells CASSFGTYYGYTF. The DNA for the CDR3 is TGTGCCAGCAGTTTCGGGACGTACTATGGCTACACCTTC.

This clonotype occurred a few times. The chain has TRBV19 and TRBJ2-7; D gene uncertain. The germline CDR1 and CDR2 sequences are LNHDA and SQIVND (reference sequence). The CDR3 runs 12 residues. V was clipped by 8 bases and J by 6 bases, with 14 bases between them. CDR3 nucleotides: TGTGCCAGTCGGGCAGCCTCCCTCGAGCAGTACTTC. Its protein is CASRAASLEQYF.

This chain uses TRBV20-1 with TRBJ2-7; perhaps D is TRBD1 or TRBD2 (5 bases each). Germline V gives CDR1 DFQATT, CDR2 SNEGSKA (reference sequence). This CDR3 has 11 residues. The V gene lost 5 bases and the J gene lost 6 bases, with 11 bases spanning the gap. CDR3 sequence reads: CSALGPLEQYF. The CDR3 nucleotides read TGCAGTGCTCTGGGACCCCTCGAGCAGTACTTC.

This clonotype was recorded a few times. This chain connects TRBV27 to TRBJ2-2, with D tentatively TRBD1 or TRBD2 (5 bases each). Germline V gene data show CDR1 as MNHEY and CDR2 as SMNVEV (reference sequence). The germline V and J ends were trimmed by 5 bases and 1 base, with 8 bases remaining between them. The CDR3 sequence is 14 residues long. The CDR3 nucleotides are TGTGCCAGCAGTGGGGGACGGAACACCGGGGAGCTGTTTTTT. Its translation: CASSGGRNTGELFF.

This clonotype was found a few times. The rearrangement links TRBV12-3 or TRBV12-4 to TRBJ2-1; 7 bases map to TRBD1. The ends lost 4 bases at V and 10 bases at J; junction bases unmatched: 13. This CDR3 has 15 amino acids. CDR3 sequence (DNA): TGTGCCAGCAGTTCCCGGTTCAGGGGGAAAAGCGAGCAGTTCTTC. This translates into CASSSRFRGKSEQFF.

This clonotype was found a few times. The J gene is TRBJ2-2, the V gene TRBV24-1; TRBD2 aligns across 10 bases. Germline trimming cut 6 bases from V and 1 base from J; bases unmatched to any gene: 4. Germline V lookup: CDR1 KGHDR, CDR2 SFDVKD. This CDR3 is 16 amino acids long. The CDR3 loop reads CATSITSGMNTGELFF. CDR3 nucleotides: TGTGCCACCAGTATCACTAGCGGGATGAACACCGGGGAGCTGTTTTTT.

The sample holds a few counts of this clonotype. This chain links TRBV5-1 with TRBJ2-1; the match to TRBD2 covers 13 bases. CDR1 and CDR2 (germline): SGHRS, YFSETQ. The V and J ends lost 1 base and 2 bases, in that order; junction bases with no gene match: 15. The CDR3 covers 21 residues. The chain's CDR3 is CASSLSFTSGRAVGTYNEQFF. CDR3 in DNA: TGCGCCAGCAGCTTGTCGTTTACTAGCGGGAGGGCCGTGGGAACCTACAATGAGCAGTTCTTC.

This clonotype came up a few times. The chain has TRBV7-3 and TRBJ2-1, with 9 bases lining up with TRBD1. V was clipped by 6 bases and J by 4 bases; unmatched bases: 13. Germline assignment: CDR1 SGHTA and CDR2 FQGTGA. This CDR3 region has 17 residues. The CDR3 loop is CASSPLIGTGLYNEQFF. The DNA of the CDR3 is TGTGCCAGCAGTCCCCTGATAGGGACAGGGCTTTACAATGAGCAGTTCTTC.

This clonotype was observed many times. Written as DNA, the CDR3 is TGCAGTGCTCCAATTAGCGGGAGGTTCACAGATACGCAGTATTTT. Its translation: CSAPISGRFTDTQYF. The chain carries TRBV20-1 and TRBJ2-3; 10 positions match TRBD2. Trimming at V came to 5 bases and at J to 2 bases, leaving 7 bases not matched to a gene. The CDR3 totals 15 residues. CDR1 is DFQATT and CDR2 is SNEGSKA in the germline V gene (reference sequence).

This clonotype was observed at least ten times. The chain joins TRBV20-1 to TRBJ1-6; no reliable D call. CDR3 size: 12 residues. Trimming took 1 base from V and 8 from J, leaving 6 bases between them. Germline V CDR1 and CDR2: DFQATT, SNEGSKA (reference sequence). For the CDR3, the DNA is TGCAGTGCTAGAGCTATTGATTCACCCCTCCACTTT. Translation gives CSARAIDSPLHF.

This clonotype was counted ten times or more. The CDR3 loop is CASSQGEGFGLDYNEQFF. Here the CDR3 DNA reads TGTGCCAGCAGCCAGGGAGAAGGTTTCGGACTTGACTACAATGAGCAGTTCTTC. The chain is built from TRBV11-1 and TRBJ2-1; D may match TRBD1 or TRBD2 (5 bases each). Trimming removed 5 bases at V and 3 bases at J, with 23 bases between. The CDR3 spans 18 residues. Germline V gene sequence: CDR1 SGHAT, CDR2 FQDESV (reference sequence).

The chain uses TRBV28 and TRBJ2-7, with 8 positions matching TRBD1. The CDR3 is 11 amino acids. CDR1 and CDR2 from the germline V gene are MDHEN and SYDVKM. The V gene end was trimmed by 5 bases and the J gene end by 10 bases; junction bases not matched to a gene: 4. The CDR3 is CASSIGQGQYF. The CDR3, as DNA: TGTGCCAGCAGTATTGGACAGGGCCAGTACTTC.

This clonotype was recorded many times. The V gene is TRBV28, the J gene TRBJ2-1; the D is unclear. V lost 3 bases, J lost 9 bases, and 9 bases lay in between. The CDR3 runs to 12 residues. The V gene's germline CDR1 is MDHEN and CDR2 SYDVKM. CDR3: CASSFSVSEQFF. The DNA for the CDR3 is TGTGCCAGCAGTTTTTCGGTTAGTGAGCAGTTCTTC.

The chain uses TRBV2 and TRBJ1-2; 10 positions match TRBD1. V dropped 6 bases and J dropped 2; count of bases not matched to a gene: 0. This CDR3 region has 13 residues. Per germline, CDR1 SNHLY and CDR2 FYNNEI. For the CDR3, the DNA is TGTGCCAGCAGGGACAGGGGGAACTATGGCTACACCTTC. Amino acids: CASRDRGNYGYTF. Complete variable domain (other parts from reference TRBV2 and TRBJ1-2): EPEVTQTPSHQVTQMGQEVILRCVPISNHLYFYWYRQILGQKVEFLVSFYNNEISEKSEIFDDQFSVERPDGSNFTLKIRSTKLEDSAMYFCASRDRGNYGYTFGSGTRLTVV.

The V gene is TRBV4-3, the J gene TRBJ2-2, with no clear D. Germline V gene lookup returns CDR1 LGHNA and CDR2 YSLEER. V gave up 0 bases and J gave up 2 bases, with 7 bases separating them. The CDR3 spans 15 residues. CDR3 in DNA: TGCGCCAGCAGCCAAGATAGAGAAAACACCGGGGAGCTGTTTTTT. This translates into CASSQDRENTGELFF.